The T cell receptor (beta chain) under discussion was sequenced for a study of Ad26.COV2.S vaccination and SARS-CoV-2 variants. About the research overall: Ad26.COV2.S was injected intramuscularly once or twice, 56 days apart. Whole-study results and caveats: Recipients of either vaccine or placebo displayed similar breadth of non-spike TCRs. Total T cell responses, in the TCR breadth and depth analyses, may have been underestimated.

With respect to this clone: What it binds is unknown.

Treatment indicated: some 20 received Ad26.COV2.S at low or high dose, single or two shots; five or six received placebo; per-sample allocation not given. Following the first vaccine or placebo injection, samples were taken on day 63. Looked up from germline, CDR1 is SGHTA and CDR2 is FQGTGA. The CDR3 contains 14 residues. Trimming stripped 5 bases from V and 2 bases from J, with 10 bases between. Generated by immunoSEQ multiplex PCR, the TCRdb table keeps only in-frame clones and is missing some. The sample has about 440,000 clones; approximately 90% are singletons. The sample in question was peripheral blood, obtained in a trial of Ad26.COV2.S vaccine versus placebo. This chain links TRBV7-3 with TRBJ1-5; no firm D call. The clonotype comes from a person aged 18-65 years who received the Ad26.COV2.S COVID-19 vaccine or a placebo. The CDR3 DNA reads TGTGCCAGCAGCCCCCAGAGGGGCAATCAGCCCCAGCATTTT. Translated: CASSPQRGNQPQHF. Filled out from reference TRBV7-3 and TRBJ1-5, the complete variable domain reads GAGVSQTPSNKVTEKGKYVELRCDPISGHTALYWYRQSLGQGPEFLIYFQGTGAADDSGLPNDRFFAVRPEGSVSTLKIQRTERGDSAVYLCASSPQRGNQPQHFGDGTRLSIL.